These T cell receptor beta chains were read from a single sample in a study of cytomegalovirus exposure and HLA in healthy donors. Assay: immunoSEQ multiplex PCR; the TCRdb copy retains only in-frame clones and omits some. The repertoire consists of 80,000 to 100,000 clones, with about four fifths occurring once and the leading ten covering 6% to 8%. Sequencing was done on a sample of PBMCs. All receptors derive from a man aged 25-45 years in good health and CMV-seronegative. CDR3s include the opening cysteine and the closing phenylalanine or tryptophan. A D gene is named only where the DNA matches it firmly. Some rows have no size entry. The others give once, few or many, or a class for an expanded clone.

>TRBV7-2|NA|TRBJ2-1|TRBD2
CASSLELAGASSYNEQFF
TGTGCCAGCAGCTTAGAACTAGCGGGAGCGAGCTCCTACAATGAGCAGTTCTTC
>TRBV10-3|few|TRBJ1-1|NA
CATLRDYTEAFF
TGTGCCACTCTGCGAGATTACACTGAAGCTTTCTTT
>TRBV4-1|NA|TRBJ2-5|NA
CASSPSGEETQYF
TGCGCCAGCAGCCCGTCGGGAGAAGAGACCCAGTACTTC
>TRBV25-1|once|TRBJ2-7|TRBD2
CASSENRTSGYEQYF
TGTGCCAGCAGTGAGAATAGGACTAGCGGATACGAGCAGTACTTC
>TRBV30|NA|TRBJ2-1|NA
CAWSEFRQVEHRGQFF
TGTGCCTGGAGCGAATTCAGACAGGTCGAACATCGGGGGCAGTTCTTC
>TRBV4-3|few|TRBJ1-1|NA
CASSQDLGQGPNTEAFF
TGCGCCAGCAGCCAAGATCTAGGCCAGGGGCCGAACACTGAAGCTTTCTTT
>TRBV10-2|NA|TRBJ1-5|NA
CASSISTGSEQPQHF
TGCGCCAGCAGTATCTCTACAGGGTCGGAACAGCCCCAGCATTTT
>TRBV5-6|NA|TRBJ1-2|TRBD1
CASSLFTGARSYGYTF
TGTGCCAGCAGCTTGTTTACAGGGGCCCGATCCTATGGCTACACCTTC
>TRBV25-1|NA|TRBJ2-5|NA
CASSTPPSDRYQETQYF
TGTGCCAGCAGTACCCCCCCTTCCGACAGGTACCAAGAGACCCAGTACTTC
>TRBV7-3|NA|TRBJ2-3|TRBD2
CASSSGLAGGPGTQYF
TGTGCCAGCAGCTCAGGACTAGCGGGGGGGCCGGGTACGCAGTATTTT
>TRBV12-5|NA|TRBJ1-3|NA
CASERGVAGNTIYF
TGTGCTAGTGAGCGGGGGGTAGCTGGAAACACCATATATTTT
>TRBV7-2|once|TRBJ2-3|NA
CASSLSGTSTDTQYF
TGTGCCAGCAGCTTATCAGGGACTAGCACAGATACGCAGTATTTT
>TRBV15|few|TRBJ1-1|TRBD1
CATSPHRGENTEAFF
TGTGCCACCAGCCCCCACAGGGGGGAGAACACTGAAGCTTTCTTT
>TRBV29-1|NA|TRBJ1-5|NA
CSVATGLNNQPQHF
TGCAGCGTTGCTACAGGGCTGAACAATCAGCCCCAGCATTTT
>TRBV5-1|NA|TRBJ2-3|TRBD2
CASRLAGNTDTQYF
TGCGCCAGCAGACTAGCGGGAAACACAGATACGCAGTATTTT
>TRBV19|NA|TRBJ1-5|NA
CASSIVGRSDYSNQPQHF
TGTGCCAGTAGTATAGTTGGGCGCAGTGATTATAGCAATCAGCCCCAGCATTTT
>TRBV30|NA|TRBJ1-2|TRBD1
CAWSGQGFNYGYTF
TGTGCCTGGAGCGGACAGGGTTTTAACTATGGCTACACCTTC
>TRBV6-5|NA|TRBJ1-2|NA
CASTPGGDGYTF
TGTGCCAGCACTCCGGGGGGAGATGGCTACACCTTC
>TRBV6-4|NA|TRBJ1-1|TRBD1
CASSDSGQGSFEAFF
TGTGCCAGCAGTGACTCGGGACAGGGCAGCTTTGAAGCTTTCTTT
>TRBV9|NA|TRBJ1-2|NA
CASSPQQNYGYTF
TGTGCCAGCAGCCCTCAACAGAACTATGGCTACACCTTC
>TRBV7-9|once|TRBJ2-7|NA
CASSVSEAYEQYF
TGTGCCAGCAGCGTTTCAGAGGCCTACGAGCAGTACTTC
>TRBV4-3|once|TRBJ1-6|TRBD1
CASSQGGQGAAPLHF
TGCGCCAGCAGCCAAGGGGGACAGGGGGCTGCACCCCTCCACTTT
>TRBV29-1|NA|TRBJ2-1|TRBD1
CSVNRGLNNEQFF
TGCAGCGTGAACAGGGGCTTAAACAATGAGCAGTTCTTC
>TRBV5-1|NA|TRBJ1-2|NA
CASSLVLPDGYTF
TGCGCCAGCAGCTTGGTACTACCGGATGGCTACACCTTC
>TRBV30|NA|TRBJ2-2|NA
CAWRPYLGLNTGELFF
TGTGCCTGGAGGCCATACCTGGGGCTGAACACCGGGGAGCTGTTTTTT
>TRBV10-1|NA|TRBJ2-1|TRBD2
CASKPSGTGEQFF
TGCGCCAGCAAACCTAGCGGGACTGGTGAGCAGTTCTTC